This T cell receptor beta chain was obtained from a study of blood T cell repertoires in COVID-19. The J segment lost 4 bases and the V segment lost 6 bases, leaving 7 bases of the junction unmatched. Germline CDR1 MDHEN, CDR2 SYDVKM. This CDR3 comprises 14 residues. Profiled with immunoSEQ multiplex PCR; TCRdb holds only in-frame clones, not every one. The sample carries 150,000 to 200,000 clones, around 92% recorded once. The chain carries TRBV28 and TRBJ1-1; 8 nucleotides match TRBD1. Sequencing was carried out using peripheral blood. This TCR came from a man aged 25 to 40 with COVID-19, enrolled during active disease. Here the CDR3 DNA reads TGTGCCAGCAGCCAGGGGGCGCAGGGCACTGAAGCTTTCTTT. Amino acids: CASSQGAQGTEAFF.